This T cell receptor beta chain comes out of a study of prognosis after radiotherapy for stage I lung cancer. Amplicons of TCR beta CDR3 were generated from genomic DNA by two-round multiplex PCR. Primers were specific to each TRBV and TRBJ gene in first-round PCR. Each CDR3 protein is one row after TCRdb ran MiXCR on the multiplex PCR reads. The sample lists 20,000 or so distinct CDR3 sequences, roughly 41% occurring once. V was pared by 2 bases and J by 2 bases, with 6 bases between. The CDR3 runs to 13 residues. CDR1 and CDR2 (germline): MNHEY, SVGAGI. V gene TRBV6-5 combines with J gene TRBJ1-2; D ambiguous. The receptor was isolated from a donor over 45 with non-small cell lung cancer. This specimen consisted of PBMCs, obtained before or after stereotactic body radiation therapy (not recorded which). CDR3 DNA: TGTGCCAGCAGTTACGGAACGAACTATGGCTACACCTTC. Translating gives CASSYGTNYGYTF.